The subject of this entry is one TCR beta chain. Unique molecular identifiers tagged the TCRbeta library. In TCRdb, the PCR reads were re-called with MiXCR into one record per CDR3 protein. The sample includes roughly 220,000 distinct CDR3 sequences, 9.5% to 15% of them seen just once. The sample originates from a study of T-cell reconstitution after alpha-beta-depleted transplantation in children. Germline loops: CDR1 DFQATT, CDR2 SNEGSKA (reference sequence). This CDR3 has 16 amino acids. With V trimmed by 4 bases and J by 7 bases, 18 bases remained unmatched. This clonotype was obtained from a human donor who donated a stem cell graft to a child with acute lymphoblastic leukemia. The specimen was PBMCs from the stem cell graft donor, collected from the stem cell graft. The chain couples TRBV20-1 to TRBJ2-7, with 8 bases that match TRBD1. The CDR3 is CSATSGRTGTGWEQYF. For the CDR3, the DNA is TGCAGTGCTACCTCCGGAAGGACAGGGACGGGGTGGGAGCAGTACTTC.